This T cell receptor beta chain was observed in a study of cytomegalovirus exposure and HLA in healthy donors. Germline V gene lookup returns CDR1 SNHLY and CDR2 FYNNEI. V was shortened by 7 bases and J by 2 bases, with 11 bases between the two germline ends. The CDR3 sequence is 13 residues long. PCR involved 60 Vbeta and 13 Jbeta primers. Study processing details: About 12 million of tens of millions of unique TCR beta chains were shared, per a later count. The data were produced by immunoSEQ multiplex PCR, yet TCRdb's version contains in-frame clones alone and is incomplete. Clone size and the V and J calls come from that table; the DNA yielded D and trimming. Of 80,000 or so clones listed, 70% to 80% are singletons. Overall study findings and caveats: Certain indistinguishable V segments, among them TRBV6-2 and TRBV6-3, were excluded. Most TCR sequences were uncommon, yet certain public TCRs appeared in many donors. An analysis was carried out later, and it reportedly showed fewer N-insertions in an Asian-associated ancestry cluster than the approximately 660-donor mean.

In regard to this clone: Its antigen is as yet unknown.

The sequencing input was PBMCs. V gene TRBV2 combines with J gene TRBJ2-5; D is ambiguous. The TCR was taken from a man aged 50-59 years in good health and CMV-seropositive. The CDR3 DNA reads TGTGCCAGCATTGTAGTTTTTCAAGAGACCCAGTACTTC. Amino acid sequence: CASIVVFQETQYF.